These 27 T cell receptor beta chains were sequenced from one sample in a study of T-cell reconstitution after alpha-beta-depleted transplantation in children. Unique molecular identifiers were incorporated during preparation of the TCRbeta library. MiXCR, applied by TCRdb to the PCR reads, yields one record per CDR3 protein. The sample includes about 460,000 distinct CDR3 sequences, more than 9.5% of them seen just once. The sample was PBMCs, mostly from graft donor cells, taken 180 days after TCRalphabeta/CD19-depleted stem cell transplant. All receptors come from a female patient aged 2-15 years who had a stem cell transplant for aplastic anemia, so the T cells may come from the graft donor.

The CDR3 sequence is CASRGTGRSYEQYF. In DNA form, the CDR3 reads TGTGCCAGCAGGGGGACAGGGAGATCCTACGAGCAGTACTTC. The chain recombines TRBV6-2 or TRBV6-3 with TRBJ2-7; TRBD1 matches 9 bases. V dropped 6 bases and J dropped 1; count of bases not matched to a gene: 4. The V gene's germline CDR1 is MNHEY and CDR2 SVGEGT. The CDR3 length is 14 residues.

J is TRBJ1-5 and V is TRBV4-3; D gene uncertain. CDR1 is LGHNA and CDR2 is YSLEER in the germline V gene. The CDR3 is made up of 14 amino acids. Trimming took off 0 bases at V and 3 bases at J, with 6 bases between the two ends. The CDR3 loop reads CASSQDVVNQPQHF. The DNA of the CDR3 is TGCGCCAGCAGCCAAGATGTTGTCAATCAGCCCCAGCATTTT.

This clonotype was seen a few times. The V and J genes are TRBV20-1 and TRBJ1-5; no clear D. The ends were cut back, 3 bases at V and 6 bases at J, with 9 bases in the middle. CDR1 is DFQATT, CDR2 SNEGSKA, per germline (reference sequence). The CDR3 is made up of 12 amino acids. This CDR3 reads CSARAWGQPQHF. CDR3 in DNA: TGCAGTGCTAGGGCGTGGGGTCAGCCCCAGCATTTT.

The genes are TRBV28 and TRBJ1-4, with no clear D. Germline V lookup: CDR1 MDHEN, CDR2 SYDVKM. The length of the CDR3 is 14 residues. The V end was cut by 10 bases, the J end by 5 bases, with 17 bases between. CDR3 in amino acids: CATHDSPRNEKLFF. The DNA of the CDR3 is TGTGCCACCCATGACTCCCCACGGAATGAAAAACTGTTTTTT.

This chain connects TRBV9 to TRBJ2-1; 7 bases fit TRBD2. The CDR3 totals 17 residues. V was pared by 3 bases and J by 0 bases, with 9 bases of the junction left unmatched. CDR1 and CDR2 from the germline V gene are SGDLS and YYNGEE. Here the CDR3 DNA reads TGTGCCAGCAGCGCGCGTGGGGGGGGGAGCTCCTACAATGAGCAGTTCTTC. As protein: CASSARGGGSSYNEQFF.

This clonotype came up many times. This chain links TRBV7-9 with TRBJ2-7; 9 bases are a match to TRBD1. The CDR3 spans 15 residues. Germline CDR1 reads SEHNR; CDR2 reads FQNEAQ (reference sequence). Unmatched junction bases numbered 4, after V lost 4 bases and J lost 0 bases. The CDR3 loop is CASSSAGQGSYEQYF. CDR3 coding DNA: TGTGCCAGCAGCTCCGCGGGACAGGGCTCCTACGAGCAGTACTTC.

J is TRBJ2-1 and V is TRBV12-3 or TRBV12-4; 8 bases are a match to TRBD2. The V gene end was trimmed by 5 bases and the J gene end by 0 bases; junction bases not matched to a gene: 3. The CDR3 consists of 15 residues. CDR3 DNA sequence: TGTGCCAGCAGTCAGAGCGGGGGCTCCTACAATGAGCAGTTCTTC. Encoded protein: CASSQSGGSYNEQFF.

The rearrangement links TRBV7-2 to TRBJ2-3, with D perhaps matching TRBD2 (6 bases). The germline gives CDR1 SGHTA, CDR2 FQGNSA. The CDR3 runs to 17 residues. V lost 1 base and J lost 4, with 18 bases in between. The CDR3 DNA sequence: TGTGCCAGCAGCTTAGTGCCCCTCGGGAGCTCGTCAGATACGCAGTATTTT. As protein: CASSLVPLGSSSDTQYF.

This clonotype was counted between two and nine times. The genes are TRBV28 and TRBJ2-7; D is possibly TRBD1 or TRBD2 (5 bases each). Germline V gene sequence: CDR1 MDHEN, CDR2 SYDVKM. CDR3 length: 14 amino acids. The V end was cut by 4 bases, the J end by 5 bases, with 15 bases between. CDR3 loop: CASSSRRGRNEQYF. The DNA for the CDR3 is TGTGCCAGCAGTTCCCGTCGGGGCAGGAACGAGCAGTACTTC.

This clonotype showed up just a few times. This rearrangement joins TRBV7-2 to TRBJ2-5, with 8 bases matching TRBD1. Germline trimming cut 1 base from V and 5 bases from J; bases unmatched to any gene: 6. The germline V gene encodes CDR1 SGHTA and CDR2 FQGNSA. The CDR3 runs 15 residues. The CDR3 sequence: CASSLGVRGHETQYF. Written as DNA, the CDR3 is TGTGCCAGCAGCTTAGGGGTCAGGGGGCACGAGACCCAGTACTTC.

The chain is built from TRBV28 and TRBJ2-7, with a tentative D call TRBD1 (6 bases). Germline CDR1 MDHEN, CDR2 SYDVKM. There are 15 residues in the CDR3. The CDR3 DNA follows: TGTGCCAGCGGTTTTTCGGACAGCCACTCCTACGAGCAGTACGTC. Protein: CASGFSDSHSYEQYV.

The chain is built from TRBV4-3 and TRBJ2-2, with 9 bases that match TRBD2. This CDR3 has 18 amino acids. Unmatched junction bases numbered 6, after V lost 0 bases and J lost 1 base. Germline V gene sequence: CDR1 LGHNA, CDR2 YSLEER. The chain's CDR3 is CASSQDLRLAENTGELFF. CDR3 sequence (DNA): TGCGCCAGCAGCCAAGATTTGCGACTAGCGGAGAACACCGGGGAGCTGTTTTTT.

In this sample, this clonotype turned up a few times. The chain couples TRBV6-2 or TRBV6-3 to TRBJ2-7; D perhaps matches TRBD2 (5 bases). CDR3 length: 14 amino acids. The germline CDR1 and CDR2 sequences are MNHEY and SVGEGT. Trimming removed 2 bases from V and 6 bases from J, with 14 bases in between. CDR3 coding DNA: TGTGCCAGCAGTTACGGCGGGCATGCCCTCGAGCAGTACTTC. Protein: CASSYGGHALEQYF.

The chain combines TRBV15 with TRBJ2-6, with 13 positions matching TRBD2. V gave up 3 bases and J gave up 0 bases; unmatched junction bases: 8. The CDR3 consists of 20 residues. In germline, CDR1 is LNHNV, CDR2 YYDKDF (reference sequence). CDR3: CATSSGLAGASYSGANVLTF. The CDR3 nucleotides are TGTGCCACCAGCAGCGGACTAGCGGGGGCCTCTTACTCTGGGGCCAACGTCCTGACTTTC.

The table lists this clonotype with a few counts. The chain has TRBV10-3 and TRBJ1-2; D is ambiguous. Trimming cost V 2 bases and J 3 bases, with 10 bases left between them. This CDR3 contains 14 residues. CDR1 and CDR2 (germline): ENHRY, SYGVKD. The CDR3 nucleotides read TGTGCCATCAGTGAGCCGAATTGGGACTATGGCTACACCTTC. It is translated as CAISEPNWDYGYTF.

For this clonotype: A read error is possible here, since a much larger clone lies one base away. The V and J genes are TRBV12-3 or TRBV12-4 and TRBJ2-3; unclear D gene. V lost 6 bases to trimming and J lost 0 bases, with 10 bases between them. The CDR3 is 14 amino acids. The CDR3 DNA reads TGTGCCAGCAGCTCCTGGGGTAGCACAGATACGCAGTATTTT. It codes for CASSSWGSTDTQYF.

This rearrangement joins TRBV20-1 to TRBJ2-5, with D possibly TRBD2 on 6 matching bases. Trimming left V 3 bases short and J 1 base short, with 9 bases between. CDR3 length: 13 amino acids. CDR1 and CDR2 (germline): DFQATT, SNEGSKA (reference sequence). The CDR3 sequence: CSARRGAQETQYF. The CDR3 bases are TGCAGTGCTAGGCGGGGAGCCCAAGAGACCCAGTACTTC.

V and J are TRBV27 and TRBJ2-7; the D is unclear. The CDR3 is 13 amino acids. The ends were cut back, 0 bases at V and 6 bases at J, with 9 bases in the middle. Germline V gene sequence: CDR1 MNHEY, CDR2 SMNVEV (reference sequence). CDR3 in DNA: TGTGCCAGCAGTTTATCGACGAGTTTCGAGCAGTACTTC. This translates into CASSLSTSFEQYF.

This clonotype was detected a few times. The rearrangement links TRBV24-1 to TRBJ2-7; D perhaps matches TRBD2 (6 bases). The CDR3 spans 11 residues. CDR1 is KGHDR and CDR2 is SFDVKD in the germline V gene. In DNA, the CDR3 is TGTGCGAGGTGGGCGGGATTCGAGCAGTACGTC. It yields the protein CARWAGFEQYV.

This clonotype was recorded a few times. CDR3 region: CASRGGHNEQFF. The CDR3 DNA sequence: TGTGCCAGCAGAGGCGGCCACAATGAGCAGTTCTTC. The V gene is TRBV7-2, the J gene TRBJ2-1, with D unclear. CDR1 is SGHTA, CDR2 FQGNSA, per germline. The CDR3 is 12 residues long. Trimming took off 6 bases at V and 5 bases at J, with 8 bases between the two ends.

The chain recombines TRBV4-3 with TRBJ2-5; D not certain. The ends were cut back, 4 bases at V and 5 bases at J, with 11 bases in the middle. The CDR3 is 13 residues long. Germline CDR1 LGHNA, CDR2 YSLEER. CDR3 coding DNA: TGCGCCAGCAGCCCCACAACTTTCGAGACCCAGTACTTC. As protein: CASSPTTFETQYF.

In this sample, this clonotype turned up a few times. The chain links TRBV9 to TRBJ1-2, with TRBD1 as a possible D gene (5 bases). The germline CDR1 and CDR2 sequences are SGDLS and YYNGEE. V lost 4 bases to trimming and J lost 7 bases, with 17 bases between them. The CDR3 totals 14 residues. CDR3 nucleotides: TGTGCCAGCAGCTCCCGGGACCCGGTGCGTGGCTACACCTTC. It translates to CASSSRDPVRGYTF.

The chain combines TRBV12-3 or TRBV12-4 with TRBJ1-4; D ambiguous. The CDR3 covers 14 residues. V dropped 7 bases and J dropped 5 bases, with 14 bases sitting between them. The CDR3 DNA is TGTGCCAGCACCCAGTCGGGAAAGAATGAAAAACTGTTTTTT. The encoded protein is CASTQSGKNEKLFF.

This sequence joins TRBV20-1 and TRBJ2-3; no definite D call. V was shortened by 3 bases and J by 2 bases, with 6 bases between the two germline ends. The germline V gene has CDR1 DFQATT and CDR2 SNEGSKA (reference sequence). This CDR3 has 12 residues. The CDR3 nucleotides read TGCAGTGCTAGGGAGAACACAGATACGCAGTATTTT. It codes for CSARENTDTQYF.

V usage is TRBV12-3 or TRBV12-4 and J usage is TRBJ2-2, with TRBD1 matching over 7 bases. The CDR3 totals 14 residues. V lost 5 bases and J lost 7; bases outside the gene matches: 7. CDR3: CASSPPRDSGELFF. CDR3 bases: TGTGCCAGCAGTCCCCCCCGGGACAGCGGGGAGCTGTTTTTT.

This clonotype was detected ten times or more. V is TRBV7-2 and J is TRBJ2-5, with TRBD2 identical over 11 bases. CDR3 size: 18 residues. V lost 5 bases and J lost 4; bases outside the gene matches: 15. Germline CDR1 SGHTA, CDR2 FQGNSA. CDR3 protein: CASSPLDWPSGRLETQYF. CDR3 sequence (DNA): TGTGCCAGCAGCCCACTGGACTGGCCTAGCGGGAGGTTAGAGACCCAGTACTTC. The full variable domain, in which reference TRBV7-2 and TRBJ2-5 provide the parts outside the CDR3, is GAGVSQSPSNKVTEKGKDVELRCDPISGHTALYWYRQSLGQGLEFLIYFQGNSAPDKSGLPSDRFSAERTGGSVSTLTIQRTQQEDSAVYLCASSPLDWPSGRLETQYFGPGTRLLVL.

This clonotype was counted a few times. The V and J genes are TRBV13 and TRBJ2-7, with D unclear. The germline gives CDR1 PRHDT, CDR2 FYEKMQ (reference sequence). This CDR3 comprises 12 residues. V lost 2 bases and J lost 7, with 9 bases in between. CDR3 sequence (DNA): TGTGCCAGCAGCTTAAATCCGTATGAGCAGTACTTC. Its protein is CASSLNPYEQYF. The variable domain in full, completed from reference TRBV13 and TRBJ2-7, reads AAGVIQSPRHLIKEKRETATLKCYPIPRHDTVYWYQQGPGQDPQFLISFYEKMQSDKGSIPDRFSAQQFSDYHSELNMSSLELGDSALYFCASSLNPYEQYFGPGTRLTVT.